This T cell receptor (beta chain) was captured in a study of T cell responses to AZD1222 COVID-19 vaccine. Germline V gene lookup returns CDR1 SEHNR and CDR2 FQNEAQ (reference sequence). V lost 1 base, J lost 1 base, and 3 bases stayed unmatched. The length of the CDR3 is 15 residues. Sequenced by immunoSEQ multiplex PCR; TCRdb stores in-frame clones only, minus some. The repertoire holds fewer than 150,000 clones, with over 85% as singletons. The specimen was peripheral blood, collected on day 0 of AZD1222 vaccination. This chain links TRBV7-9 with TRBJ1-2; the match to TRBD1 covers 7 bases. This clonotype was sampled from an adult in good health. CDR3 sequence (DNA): TGTGCCAGCAGCTTAGGGGGACAGCTTAACTATGGCTACACCTTC. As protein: CASSLGGQLNYGYTF.